Listed below are T cell receptor beta chains from one sample, sequenced in a study of CD8+ T cells in alopecia areata. Data came from immunoSEQ multiplex PCR; TCRdb stores just in-frame clones and leaves some out. The sample has 100,000 to 150,000 clones; over 50% are singletons. The specimen comprised CD4+ T cells sorted from blood, sampled at week 0. These TCRs come from a human donor with alopecia areata. The CDR3 runs from the conserved cysteine through the conserved F or W. The D gene is left open where the match is weak. Size is stated for part of the rows, as once, few or many counts, or as a class when the clone is expanded.

.,TRBJ2-4,TRBV5-1,.,TGCGCCAGCAGCTCTGCAGAGAGACTAGCCAAAAACATTCAGTACTTC,CASSSAERLAKNIQYF
.,TRBJ2-3,TRBV5-1,.,TGCGCCAGCAGCCCAGGACCAGATACGCAGTATTTT,CASSPGPDTQYF
TRBD2,TRBJ2-5,TRBV5-1,.,TGCGCCAGCAGCTACCCGATCGCGGCTAGCGGGAGGGCGGAGCAAGAGACCCAGTACTTC,CASSYPIAASGRAEQETQYF
.,TRBJ2-1,TRBV14,.,TGTGCCAGCAGCCAGTTAACCCAGGGGGGTGATGATGAGCAGTTCTTC,CASSQLTQGGDDEQFF
TRBD1,TRBJ1-6,TRBV6-6,.,TGTGCCAGCAGTTACCAGGGGGATAATTCACCCCTCCACTTT,CASSYQGDNSPLHF
TRBD2,TRBJ2-2,TRBV5-1,.,TGCGCCAGCAGCTTGCGTACTAGCGGAGGACCGAACACCGGGGAGCTGTTTTTT,CASSLRTSGGPNTGELFF
.,TRBJ1-5,TRBV4-1,few,TGCGCCAGCAGCCAGGCAGGGGTGGGTAATCAGCCCCAGCATTTT,CASSQAGVGNQPQHF
.,TRBJ1-4,TRBV4-1,.,TGCGCCAGCAGGCCCGGGCAGGGGAAGAGGTTAACTAATGAAAAACTGTTTTTT,CASRPGQGKRLTNEKLFF
.,TRBJ2-6,TRBV7-2,.,TGTGCCAGCAGCTCCCCTAGACCAGGGATCGCCGGGGCCAACGTCCTGACTTTC,CASSSPRPGIAGANVLTF
.,TRBJ2-6,TRBV10-3,few,TGTGCCATCAGTGATTCTGGACGCTCTGGGGCCAACGTCCTGACTTTC,CAISDSGRSGANVLTF
.,TRBJ2-3,TRBV19,few,TGTGCCAGTAGGGCCAAACTGGATACGCAGTATTTT,CASRAKLDTQYF
.,TRBJ1-1,TRBV10-3,.,TGTGCCATCAGTGTAGGCAGCGACACTGAAGCTTTCTTT,CAISVGSDTEAFF
.,TRBJ1-2,TRBV4-2,.,TGTGCCAGCAGCCAAGAGTCGAACTATGGCTACACCTTC,CASSQESNYGYTF
.,TRBJ2-7,TRBV27,.,TGTGCCAGCACTAGGGCCGGCTCTTACGAGCAGTACTTC,CASTRAGSYEQYF
.,TRBJ1-2,TRBV2,few,TGTGCCAGCAGTGAATCACGGTACTATGGCTACACCTTC,CASSESRYYGYTF
.,TRBJ2-7,TRBV29-1,.,TGCAGCGTCCGGGGCCAAGAATTGTACGAGCAGTACTTC,CSVRGQELYEQYF
.,TRBJ2-5,TRBV7-9,.,TGTGCCAGCAGCTTAGTGTTGGCGGGACAAGAGACCCAGTACTTC,CASSLVLAGQETQYF
.,TRBJ2-5,TRBV11-2,.,TGTGCCAGCAGCTTAGGGTCAGGGGGGCGGTCAGAGACCCAGTACTTC,CASSLGSGGRSETQYF
.,TRBJ2-7,TRBV6-6,few,TGTGCCAGCAGTTACAGTGAGGTTTACGAGCAGTACTTC,CASSYSEVYEQYF
.,TRBJ2-7,TRBV29-1,few,TGCAGCGCCCAAACGGGGACTCAGGCAAACGAGCAGTACTTC,CSAQTGTQANEQYF
.,TRBJ2-5,TRBV25-1,.,TGTGCCAGCAGTGAAGCGACAGGACCGTTGAAAGAGACCCAGTACTTC,CASSEATGPLKETQYF
.,TRBJ1-2,TRBV19,.,TGTGCCAGTAGCCTAGGGGTCGGGGGCAACTATGGCTACACCTTC,CASSLGVGGNYGYTF
TRBD1,TRBJ1-2,TRBV9,.,TGTGCCAGCCGAAGACAGGGGGAGAACTATGGCTACACCTTC,CASRRQGENYGYTF
TRBD1,TRBJ1-2,TRBV28,.,TGTGCCAGCAGCCTCGACAGGGCCTATGGCTACACCTTC,CASSLDRAYGYTF
TRBD2,TRBJ2-7,TRBV10-2,.,TGCGCCACCTATAGCGGGAGAAATCACGAGCAGTACTTC,CATYSGRNHEQYF
.,TRBJ2-5,TRBV13,few,TGTGCCAGCAGCAAGACTAGGGCGCGCGAGACCCAGTACTTC,CASSKTRARETQYF
TRBD2,TRBJ2-7,TRBV30,.,TGTGCCTGCTACGGGACTAGCGGTTACGAGCGGTACTTC,CACYGTSGYERYF
TRBD2,TRBJ2-1,TRBV4-1,.,TGCGCCAGCAGCCAAGCCCGAGGTAGCGGGAACTACAATGAGCAGTTCTTC,CASSQARGSGNYNEQFF
.,TRBJ1-1,TRBV18,.,TGTGCCAGCTCGCTGAACACTGAAGCTTTCTTT,CASSLNTEAFF
.,TRBJ2-3,TRBV2,.,TGTGCCAGCAGTGAAGCGCAGACAGGTCAGGGAGATACGCAGTATTTT,CASSEAQTGQGDTQYF
TRBD1,TRBJ2-2,TRBV9,once,TGTGCCAGCAGCGGACCGGACAGGGGGCACGTCACCGGGGAGCTGTTTTTT,CASSGPDRGHVTGELFF
.,TRBJ1-1,TRBV6-1,.,TGTGCCAGCAGGGCGGTAGTGAACACTGAAGCTTTCTTT,CASRAVVNTEAFF
TRBD2,TRBJ2-1,TRBV30,.,TGTGCCTGGAGTGATAGCGGGAACAATGAGCAGTTCTTC,CAWSDSGNNEQFF
.,TRBJ2-5,TRBV2,.,TGTGCCAGCAGTGAAGTCGGCCAAGAGACCCAGTACTTC,CASSEVGQETQYF
TRBD2,TRBJ2-7,TRBV10-2,.,TGCGCCACGGGCCGGGGGGGGCTTTACGAGCAGTACTTC,CATGRGGLYEQYF
.,TRBJ2-2,TRBV10-3,few,TGTGCCATCAGTGGATCGGTCGGCTCGAACACCGGGGAGCTGTTTTTT,CAISGSVGSNTGELFF
.,TRBJ2-5,TRBV6-5,few,TGTGCCAGCAGCGTTCCGGGGGAAGAGACCCAGTACTTC,CASSVPGEETQYF
.,TRBJ1-1,TRBV19,.,TGTGCCAGTAGTATAGGGGGAGACGACGCAGCTTTCTTT,CASSIGGDDAAFF
.,TRBJ1-5,TRBV10-3,.,TGTGCCATCAGAAAGGGGTTGGATCAGCCCCAGCATTTT,CAIRKGLDQPQHF
.,TRBJ2-7,TRBV5-1,.,TGCGCCAGCACAAAGACACCCAACTACGAGCAGTACTTC,CASTKTPNYEQYF
.,TRBJ2-7,TRBV5-1,.,TGCGCCAGCAGCTTGGGGAGGACGGAAGAGCAGTACTTC,CASSLGRTEEQYF
.,TRBJ2-1,TRBV7-2,few,TGTGCCAGCAGCCCAGTGGGGGGCAAATCTGGTGAGCAGTTCTTC,CASSPVGGKSGEQFF
.,TRBJ2-2,TRBV27,once,TGTGCCAGCAGTTTAAGGCCGGTCTCGAACACCGGGGAGCTGTTTTTT,CASSLRPVSNTGELFF
TRBD1,TRBJ2-7,TRBV29-1,.,TGCAGCGTTACGGGACAGGGCTTCGGGAACGAGCAGTACTTC,CSVTGQGFGNEQYF
.,TRBJ1-6,TRBV4-2,.,TGTGCCAGCAGCCAAGCCCGGGTGGGCAGGAATTCACCCCTCCACTTT,CASSQARVGRNSPLHF
TRBD1,TRBJ2-7,TRBV5-1,few,TGCGCCAGCAGCGCCGACAGGGTTCGGGACGAGCAGTACTTC,CASSADRVRDEQYF
TRBD1,TRBJ2-7,TRBV18,.,TGTGCCAGCTCACTAGGGACAGCAACCTACGAGCAGTACTTC,CASSLGTATYEQYF
.,TRBJ2-7,TRBV27,few,TGTGCCAGCAAACCTCTAGAGAGGTACGAGCAGTACTTC,CASKPLERYEQYF
.,TRBJ1-5,TRBV23-1,.,TGCGCCAGCAGTCAACGAAACATCAATCAGCCCCAGCATTTT,CASSQRNINQPQHF
.,TRBJ2-6,TRBV27,few,TGTGCCAGCAGCACCCGGGACTCCGGGGCCAACGTCCTGACTTTC,CASSTRDSGANVLTF
.,TRBJ1-6,TRBV6-5,.,TGTGCCAGCAGGCACAAGAATTCACCCCTCCACTTT,CASRHKNSPLHF
TRBD1,TRBJ2-4,TRBV19,.,TGTGCCAGTAGTATTGGAAGACAGGGAACCAAAAACATTCAGTACTTC,CASSIGRQGTKNIQYF
.,TRBJ2-7,TRBV6-1,.,TGTGCCAGCAGTGAGAGCGGCGCTTCCAACGAGCAGTACTTC,CASSESGASNEQYF
.,TRBJ1-1,TRBV5-8,.,TGTGCCAGCAGCTTGAGCCGGGACACTGAAGCTTTCTTT,CASSLSRDTEAFF